Following are 2 T cell receptor beta chains from one sample sequenced in a study of CD8+ T cells in alopecia areata. Treatment in this sample: oral pan-JAK inhibitor, 5-10 mg twice daily. It was cDNA, reverse transcribed from extracted RNA, that served as the sequencing template. Sequencing used immunoSEQ multiplex PCR; TCRdb keeps in-frame clones, though not all of them. The sample records 200,000 to 250,000 clones, 50% to 60% being singletons. The source material was CD4+ T cells sorted from blood, sampled at week 4, from a patient treated with tofacitinib. The source of these receptors is a human donor with alopecia areata.

The chain recombines TRBV23-1 with TRBJ1-4, with D uncertain. TRBV23-1 is an ORF, with its function uncertain. Trimming cost V 0 bases and J 1 base, with 12 bases left between them. The CDR3 covers 17 residues. CDR3 nucleotides: TGCGCCAGCAGTCAATCAGAAGGGAGTGAAACTAATGAAAAACTGTTTTTT. Translation gives CASSQSEGSETNEKLFF.

This chain uses TRBV7-2 with TRBJ2-7; TRBD2 agrees at 11 bases. Germline V gives CDR1 SGHTA, CDR2 FQGNSA. This CDR3 spans 16 amino acids. V lost 0 bases to trimming and J lost 0 bases; unmatched junction nucleotides: 1. This CDR3 is CASSLALAGGSYEQYF. CDR3 nucleotides: TGTGCCAGCAGCTTAGCTCTAGCGGGGGGCTCCTACGAGCAGTACTTC.